This TCR beta chain was sequenced for a study of blood T cell repertoires in COVID-19. Study-wide background: Sites across the United States, Italy and Spain contributed samples from acute and convalescent COVID-19.

This CDR3 has 12 residues. CDR1 is SNHLY and CDR2 is FYNNEI in the germline V gene. The ends were cut back, 4 bases at V and 4 bases at J, with 7 bases in the middle. Sequenced by immunoSEQ multiplex PCR; TCRdb stores in-frame clones only, minus some. This repertoire shows approximately 50,000 clones, more than 70% found once; its top ten account for roughly 5%. This clonotype was sampled from a human donor in a cohort sampled during active COVID-19. Sequences were obtained from peripheral blood. The J gene is TRBJ2-5, the V gene TRBV2; D may be TRBD2 (5 bases). CDR3 coding DNA: TGTGCCAGCAGTGTACTAGGAGAGACCCAGTACTTC. It is translated as CASSVLGETQYF.